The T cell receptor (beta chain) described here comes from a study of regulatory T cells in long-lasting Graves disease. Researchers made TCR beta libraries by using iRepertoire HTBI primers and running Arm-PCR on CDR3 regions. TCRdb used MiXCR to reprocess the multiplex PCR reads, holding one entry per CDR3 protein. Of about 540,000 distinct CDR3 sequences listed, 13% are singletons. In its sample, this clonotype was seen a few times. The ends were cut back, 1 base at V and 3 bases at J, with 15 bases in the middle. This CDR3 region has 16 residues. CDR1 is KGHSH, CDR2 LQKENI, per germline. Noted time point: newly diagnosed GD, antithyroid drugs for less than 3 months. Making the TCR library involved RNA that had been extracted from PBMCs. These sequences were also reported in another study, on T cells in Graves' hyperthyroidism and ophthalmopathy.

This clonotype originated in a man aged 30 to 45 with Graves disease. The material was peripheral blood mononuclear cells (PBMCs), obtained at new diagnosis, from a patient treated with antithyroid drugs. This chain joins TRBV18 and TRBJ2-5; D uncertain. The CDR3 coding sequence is TGTGCCAGCTCACCACTGGAGTTAGGCAGAAAAGAGACCCAGTACTTC. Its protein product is CASSPLELGRKETQYF.